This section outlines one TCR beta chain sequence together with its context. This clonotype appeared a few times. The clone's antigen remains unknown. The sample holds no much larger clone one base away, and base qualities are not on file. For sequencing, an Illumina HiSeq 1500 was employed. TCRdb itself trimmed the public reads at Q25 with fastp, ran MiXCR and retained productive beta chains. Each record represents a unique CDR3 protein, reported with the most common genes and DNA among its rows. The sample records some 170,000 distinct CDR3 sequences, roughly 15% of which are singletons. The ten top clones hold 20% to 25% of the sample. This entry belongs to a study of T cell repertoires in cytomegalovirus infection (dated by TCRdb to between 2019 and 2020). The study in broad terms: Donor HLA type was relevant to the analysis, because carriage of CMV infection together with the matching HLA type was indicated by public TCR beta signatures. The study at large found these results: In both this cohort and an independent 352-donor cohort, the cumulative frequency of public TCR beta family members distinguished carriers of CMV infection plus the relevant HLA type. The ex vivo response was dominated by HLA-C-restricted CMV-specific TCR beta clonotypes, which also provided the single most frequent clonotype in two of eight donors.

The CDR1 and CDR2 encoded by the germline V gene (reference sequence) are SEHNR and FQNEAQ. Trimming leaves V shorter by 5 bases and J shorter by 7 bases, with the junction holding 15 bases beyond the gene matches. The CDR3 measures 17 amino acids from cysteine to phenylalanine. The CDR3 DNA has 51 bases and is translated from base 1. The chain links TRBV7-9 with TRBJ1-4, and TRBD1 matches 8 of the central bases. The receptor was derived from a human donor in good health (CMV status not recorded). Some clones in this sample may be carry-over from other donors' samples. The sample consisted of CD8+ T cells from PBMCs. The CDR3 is CASSHPPTGESREKLFF. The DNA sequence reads TGTGCCAGCAGCCATCCCCCGACAGGGGAGTCGCGTGAAAAACTGTTTTTT.